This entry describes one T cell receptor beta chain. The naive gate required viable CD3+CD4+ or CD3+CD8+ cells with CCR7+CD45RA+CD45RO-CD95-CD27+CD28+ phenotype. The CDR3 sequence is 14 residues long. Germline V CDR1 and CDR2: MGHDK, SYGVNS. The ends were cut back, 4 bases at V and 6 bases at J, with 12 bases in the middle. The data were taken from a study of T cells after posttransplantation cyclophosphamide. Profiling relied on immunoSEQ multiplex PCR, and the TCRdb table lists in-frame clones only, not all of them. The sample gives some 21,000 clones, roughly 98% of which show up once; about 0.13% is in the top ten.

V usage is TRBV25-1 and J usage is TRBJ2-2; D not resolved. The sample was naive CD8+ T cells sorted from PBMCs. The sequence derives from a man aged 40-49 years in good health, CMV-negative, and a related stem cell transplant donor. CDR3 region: CASSAPHSPGELFF. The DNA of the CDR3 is TGTGCCAGCAGTGCGCCCCACTCCCCCGGGGAGCTGTTTTTT.